This T cell receptor beta chain comes out of a study of lymphopenia after photon versus proton radiotherapy. Trimming left V 3 bases short and J 6 bases short, with 11 bases between. The CDR3 length is 14 residues. Germline CDR1 is KGHSH and CDR2 is LQKENI. Study-wide findings and caveats: Photon-treated patients lost naive T cells and TCR diversity; proton-treated stayed stable.

This table comes from immunoSEQ multiplex PCR, and its TCRdb copy is limited to in-frame clones, with some not included. The table lists some 45,000 clones, about 85% of them singletons. Concerning this clone itself: Its antigen remains unidentified.

This clonotype was sampled from a woman in her 70s with pancreatic cancer. The V gene is TRBV18, the J gene TRBJ2-2; possibly TRBD2 for D (6 bases). Here the sequenced sample was peripheral blood, taken from a patient treated with proton-based radiotherapy. In DNA form, the CDR3 reads TGTGCCAGCTCACCTAAGACTAGTCCCGGGGAGCTGTTTTTT. Protein: CASSPKTSPGELFF. The entire variable domain, with the rest obtained from reference TRBV18 and TRBJ2-2, is as follows: NAGVMQNPRHLVRRRGQEARLRCSPMKGHSHVYWYRQLPEEGLKFMVYLQKENIIDESGMPKERFSAEFPKEGPSILRIQQVVRGDSAAYFCASSPKTSPGELFFGEGSRLTVL.